This T cell receptor (beta chain) was captured by sequencing in a study of cytomegalovirus exposure and HLA in healthy donors. Study-level points and caveats: Across donors, presence/absence analyses took sequencing depth to be roughly uniform. It was in a later analysis that TCR association rates were seen to vary by HLA locus, highest for DRB1 and lowest for HLA-C. A missense DCLRE1C variant was associated with V- and J-gene trimming of TCR beta chains in a later analysis, and an independent cohort replicated the association.

With 1 base clipped from V and 3 bases from J, the junction kept 5 bases outside the gene matches. From germline, CDR1 is KGHSH and CDR2 LQKENI. The length of the CDR3 is 15 residues. This PCR relied on a set of 60 Vbeta primers and 13 Jbeta primers. In the original processing: Around 10 million of the about 80 million unique TCR beta chains counted in a later analysis were shared. The data were produced by immunoSEQ multiplex PCR, yet TCRdb's version contains in-frame clones alone and is incomplete. V and J calls and clone size come straight from that table; D and trimming were deduced from the DNA. This sample's table has roughly 120,000 clones. Comments on this clone: The antigen is undetermined.

Sample: PBMCs. The chain recombines TRBV18 with TRBJ1-1, with 7 nucleotides matching TRBD1. The origin of this receptor is a man aged 30 to 45 in good health and CMV-seronegative. The CDR3 loop is CASSPRAGGHTEAFF. The CDR3 nucleotides read TGTGCCAGCTCACCACGGGCAGGGGGACACACTGAAGCTTTCTTT.